The next 27 T cell receptor beta chains were all read from a single sample in a study of graft-versus-host responses after intestinal transplantation (dated by TCRdb to the early 2020s). The library came from the immunoSEQ multiplex PCR assay. Drawn from immuneACCESS, this table holds only the in-frame rearrangements with V and J called that TCRdb kept. Clones are partly lost; checked studies trace under half to an unresolved V gene and leave the rest unexplained. The table for this sample lists some 85,000 clones; roughly 87% of them were counted only once. Approximately 8% of the sample comes from the top ten. Their antigen targets remain unknown. What the time point label conveys for this sample: cells obtained before transplantation from donor or recipient. Sequenced here: unstimulated CD8+ T cells sorted from spleen or lymph node cells, sampled before transplant. Every receptor here comes from a human donor who was the organ donor for an intestinal transplant.

Notes on this clone: The same CDR3 can be traced to other DNA sequences in this sample. The CDR3: CASSLDGDRTDTQYF. The CDR3 DNA follows: TGTGCCAGCAGCTTAGACGGGGATCGCACAGATACGCAGTATTTT. The rearrangement uses TRBV7-2 and TRBJ2-3, with D maybe TRBD2 (5 bases). The length of the CDR3 is 15 residues. V lost 1 base and J 1 base, leaving 9 bases between the germline ends. Germline assignment: CDR1 SGHTA and CDR2 FQGNSA.

This chain links TRBV7-9 with TRBJ1-5, with D possibly matching TRBD1 (6 bases). V was clipped by 1 base and J by 6 bases, with 22 bases between them. Germline CDR1 is SEHNR and CDR2 is FQNEAQ (reference sequence). The CDR3 sequence is 18 residues long. The CDR3 reads CASSLEYAREGEAQPQHF. For the CDR3, the DNA is TGTGCCAGCAGCTTAGAATACGCCCGGGAGGGGGAAGCTCAGCCCCAGCATTTT. The full variable domain, completed using reference TRBV7-9 and TRBJ1-5, is DTGVSQNPRHKITKRGQNVTFRCDPISEHNRLYWYRQTLGQGPEFLTYFQNEAQLEKSRLLSDRFSAERPKGSFSTLEIQRTEQGDSAMYLCASSLEYAREGEAQPQHFGDGTRLSIL.

The chain has TRBV7-9 and TRBJ2-5; D gene unclear. V was clipped by 3 bases and J by 1 base, with 6 bases between them. Per the germline V gene, CDR1 is SEHNR and CDR2 is FQNEAQ (reference sequence). This CDR3 is 13 amino acids long. The CDR3 DNA reads TGTGCCAGCAGCTTTAGCAGCCAAGAGACCCAGTACTTC. Its translation: CASSFSSQETQYF.

There are many counts of this clone. V gene TRBV18 combines with J gene TRBJ1-5, with a weak D call TRBD1 (5 bases). Per germline, CDR1 KGHSH and CDR2 LQKENI. The CDR3 consists of 15 residues. Between the trimmed V and J ends, which lost 5 bases and 0 bases, there was a span of 11 bases. The CDR3 sequence is CASSTAQGSNQPQHF. DNA of the CDR3: TGTGCCAGCTCAACCGCCCAGGGTAGCAATCAGCCCCAGCATTTT.

The rearrangement links TRBV11-3 to TRBJ2-1; 7 bases agree with TRBD2. The CDR3 covers 16 residues. Per germline, CDR1 SGHNT and CDR2 YENEEA. With V trimmed by 5 bases and J by 0 bases, 7 bases remained unmatched. The CDR3 DNA is TGTGCCAGCAGCCCCCCTGGCGGGGGCTCCTACAATGAGCAGTTCTTC. As protein: CASSPPGGGSYNEQFF.

This chain links TRBV10-2 with TRBJ2-1; D unclear. The V end lost 5 bases, the J end lost 5 bases, and 7 bases lay between the germline ends. The CDR3 consists of 12 residues. Germline CDR1 is WSHSY and CDR2 is SAAADI. The CDR3 protein is CASSYGDNEQFF. The CDR3, as DNA: TGCGCCAGCAGTTATGGGGACAATGAGCAGTTCTTC.

V usage is TRBV19 and J usage is TRBJ2-2; perhaps TRBD1 as D (6 bases). The germline V gene has CDR1 LNHDA and CDR2 SQIVND (reference sequence). The CDR3 runs to 17 residues. The V gene lost 0 bases and the J gene lost 5 bases, with 16 bases spanning the gap. The CDR3 DNA follows: TGTGCCAGTAGTATAGATCCCCCACAGGGTGCGACCGGGGAGCTGTTTTTT. Translated, it gives CASSIDPPQGATGELFF.

V gene TRBV6-5 combines with J gene TRBJ2-3, with D tentatively TRBD1 (5 bases). In germline, CDR1 is MNHEY, CDR2 SVGAGI. CDR3 length equals 14 residues. Trimming took off 6 bases at V and 5 bases at J, with 15 bases between the two ends. The CDR3 reads CASSRAGMGDTQYF. The CDR3 DNA sequence: TGTGCCAGCAGCCGTGCAGGGATGGGAGATACGCAGTATTTT.

The CDR3: CASSSGTGVSYNEQFF. CDR3 nucleotides: TGTGCCAGCAGCTCCGGGACAGGGGTGTCCTACAATGAGCAGTTCTTC. The chain recombines TRBV11-2 with TRBJ2-1, with 10 bases that match TRBD1. CDR1 is SGHAT, CDR2 FQNNGV, per germline. CDR3 length: 16 amino acids. The ends lost 4 bases at V and 1 base at J; junction bases unmatched: 4.

V gene TRBV27 combines with J gene TRBJ2-1; D not resolved. The CDR3 is 11 residues long. V lost 6 bases and J 9 bases, leaving 9 bases between the germline ends. Germline V gene sequence: CDR1 MNHEY, CDR2 SMNVEV (reference sequence). CDR3 loop: CASSQLGEQFF. The DNA of the CDR3 is TGTGCCAGCAGCCAATTGGGTGAGCAGTTCTTC.

The V gene is TRBV27, the J gene TRBJ2-3, with TRBD1 identical over 9 bases. Germline CDR1 and CDR2: MNHEY and SMNVEV (reference sequence). The CDR3 consists of 15 residues. Unmatched junction bases numbered 10, after V lost 6 bases and J lost 6 bases. The CDR3 loop reads CASSSLDRGSDTQYF. CDR3 nucleotides: TGTGCCAGCAGCTCCCTGGACAGGGGCTCGGATACGCAGTATTTT.

This clone was counted a few times. This sequence joins TRBV5-1 and TRBJ1-3; 7 bases line up with TRBD1. The CDR3 sequence is 15 residues long. CDR1 SGHRS and CDR2 YFSETQ come from the germline V gene. V was clipped by 4 bases and J by 2 bases; unmatched bases: 6. The chain's CDR3 is CASSPTGETGNTIYF. In DNA form, the CDR3 reads TGCGCCAGCAGCCCCACAGGGGAAACTGGAAACACCATATATTTT.

This clone was observed once. CDR3 sequence reads: CASSIAGRLGGEQYF. For the CDR3, the DNA is TGTGCCAGTAGTATTGCAGGCAGGTTGGGGGGCGAGCAGTACTTC. J is TRBJ2-7 and V is TRBV19; TRBD2 might be the D (6 bases). The CDR3 covers 15 residues. V lost 3 bases and J lost 6, with 18 bases in between. CDR1 is LNHDA and CDR2 is SQIVND in the germline V gene (reference sequence).

The chain recombines TRBV6-1 with TRBJ2-1; D may be TRBD2 (6 bases). V gave up 10 bases and J gave up 3 bases, with 19 bases separating them. Per the germline V gene, CDR1 is MNHNS and CDR2 is SASEGT. The CDR3 length is 15 residues. The CDR3 here is CAITGVGYVYNEQFF. CDR3 bases: TGTGCCATCACGGGGGTAGGTTACGTCTACAATGAGCAGTTCTTC.

DNA for the CDR3: TGTGCCAGCAGCCACGACATTTACTATGGCTACACCTTC. Residues: CASSHDIYYGYTF. J is TRBJ1-2 and V is TRBV6-6, with D hard to call. Germline CDR1 reads MNHNY; CDR2 reads SVGAGI (reference sequence). This CDR3 is 13 amino acids long. V dropped 6 bases and J dropped 3 bases, with 11 bases sitting between them.

The rearrangement joins TRBV7-8 to TRBJ1-5; TRBD1 matches 8 bases. The CDR3 sequence is 20 residues long. V lost 1 base, J lost 9 bases, and 23 bases stayed unmatched. Germline CDR1 reads SGHVS; CDR2 reads FQNEAQ. CDR3 sequence reads: CASSLVVGTGERGPLGPQHF. CDR3 nucleotide sequence: TGTGCCAGCAGCTTAGTGGTCGGGACAGGTGAGCGGGGCCCCCTAGGGCCCCAGCATTTT.

This chain links TRBV11-1 with TRBJ2-2, with D perhaps matching TRBD1 (5 bases). CDR1 and CDR2 (germline): SGHAT, FQDESV (reference sequence). CDR3 size: 13 residues. V lost 5 bases, J lost 1 base, and 5 bases lay in between. The CDR3 protein is CASSGQNTGELFF. DNA for the CDR3: TGTGCCAGCAGCGGACAGAACACCGGGGAGCTGTTTTTT.

The chain recombines TRBV5-4 with TRBJ2-1; 7 bases match TRBD2. The CDR3 totals 19 residues. Looked up from germline, CDR1 is SGHNT and CDR2 is YYREEE (reference sequence). The V and J ends lost 4 bases and 0 bases, in that order; junction bases with no gene match: 16. CDR3 in amino acids: CASSLERLWGLRSYNEQFF. Written as DNA, the CDR3 is TGTGCCAGCAGCCTAGAGCGTCTATGGGGACTACGCTCCTACAATGAGCAGTTCTTC.

This clone showed up just a few times. The chain has TRBV7-9 and TRBJ1-6, with D uncertain. Deletions cut 1 base from V and 7 bases from J, with 14 bases between. CDR1 SEHNR and CDR2 FQNEAQ come from the germline V gene (reference sequence). The CDR3 loop spans 16 amino acids. The CDR3 reads CASSLGSSGQNSPLHF. The CDR3 bases are TGTGCCAGCAGCTTAGGGTCCAGCGGGCAAAATTCACCCCTCCACTTT.

This clone was seen more than once but under ten times. V and J are TRBV7-9 and TRBJ1-2, with 7 positions matching TRBD1. The CDR3 has 12 amino acids. Germline values: CDR1 SEHNR, CDR2 FQNEAQ (reference sequence). Trimming removed 6 bases from V and 7 bases from J; junction bases left unmatched: 5. This CDR3 reads CASRPGQSGYTF. In nucleotides, the CDR3 is TGTGCCAGCAGACCGGGACAGTCTGGCTACACCTTC. Together with reference TRBV7-9 and TRBJ1-2, the CDR3 gives the full variable domain: DTGVSQNPRHKITKRGQNVTFRCDPISEHNRLYWYRQTLGQGPEFLTYFQNEAQLEKSRLLSDRFSAERPKGSFSTLEIQRTEQGDSAMYLCASRPGQSGYTFGSGTRLTVV.

V and J are TRBV19 and TRBJ2-3, with D possibly TRBD1 on 5 matching bases. The CDR3 extends over 15 amino acids. V lost 3 bases, J lost 2 bases, and 12 bases lay in between. The V gene's germline CDR1 is LNHDA and CDR2 SQIVND (reference sequence). This chain's CDR3 is CASSIGHPFTDTQYF. The CDR3 DNA sequence: TGTGCCAGTAGTATTGGACACCCTTTCACAGATACGCAGTATTTT.

The rearrangement links TRBV6-5 to TRBJ2-1, with 10 bases that match TRBD2. Germline trimming cut 2 bases from V and 9 bases from J; bases unmatched to any gene: 7. This CDR3 has 15 amino acids. Germline CDR1 and CDR2: MNHEY and SVGAGI. The CDR3 nucleotides read TGTGCCAGCAGTTACGGTAGCGGGGGGCAGGGTGAGCAGTTCTTC. Residues: CASSYGSGGQGEQFF.

This clone was seen a single time. The chain employs TRBV27 and TRBJ2-3, with TRBD2 matching 7 bases. The length of the CDR3 is 14 residues. V lost 5 bases to trimming and J lost 3 bases; unmatched junction nucleotides: 5. The germline CDR1 and CDR2 sequences are MNHEY and SMNVEV (reference sequence). CDR3 in DNA: TGTGCCAGCAGTGCCTGGGGGGGTACAGATACGCAGTATTTT. This encodes CASSAWGGTDTQYF.

J is TRBJ1-2 and V is TRBV29-1; unclear D gene. The length of the CDR3 is 13 residues. Germline-derived CDR1 and CDR2 are SQVTM and ANQGSEA. Trimming pared 4 bases from V and 2 bases from J, leaving 11 bases between. The CDR3 protein is CSVVVGSNYGYTF. CDR3 in DNA: TGCAGCGTTGTGGTCGGCAGCAACTATGGCTACACCTTC.

The rearrangement joins TRBV11-2 to TRBJ2-7, with 7 positions matching TRBD1. The CDR3 spans 14 residues. Germline trimming cut 1 base from V and 4 bases from J; bases unmatched to any gene: 4. Germline V gives CDR1 SGHAT, CDR2 FQNNGV. In DNA, the CDR3 is TGTGCCAGCAGCTTAGGACAGGGACGGTACGAGCAGTACTTC. Encoded protein: CASSLGQGRYEQYF.

This clone occurred a few times. The V gene is TRBV6-5, the J gene TRBJ2-7; unclear D gene. CDR3 length equals 13 residues. Germline V gene lookup returns CDR1 MNHEY and CDR2 SVGAGI. Trimming pared 7 bases from V and 0 bases from J, leaving 10 bases between. DNA for the CDR3: TGTGCCAGCACCACGGGTAACTCCTACGAGCAGTACTTC. This translates into CASTTGNSYEQYF.

The rearrangement joins TRBV27 to TRBJ2-3; TRBD2 matches at 13 bases. CDR1 and CDR2 (germline): MNHEY, SMNVEV (reference sequence). V lost 3 bases to trimming and J lost 2 bases; unmatched junction nucleotides: 11. The CDR3 consists of 19 residues. CDR3: CASSFSRGGLAGITDTQYF. CDR3 sequence (DNA): TGTGCCAGCAGTTTTAGCCGAGGGGGACTAGCGGGGATCACAGATACGCAGTATTTT.